A selection of T cell receptor beta chains follows, all from one sample in a study of blood T cell repertoires in COVID-19. Method: immunoSEQ multiplex PCR; TCRdb's copy keeps in-frame clones and lacks some. Among 200,000 to 300,000 clones listed, roughly 91% were seen once. The sample comprised PBMCs or T cells enriched from blood (not recorded which). Receptors were obtained from a woman younger than 45 who had recovered from COVID-19. Each CDR3 is given with its conserved first and last residue. A D gene is named only where the DNA matches it firmly. Not all rows give a size; the values are once, few, many and, for expanded clones, a class.

d_gene,v_gene,j_gene,abundance,CDR3nt,CDR3aa
.,TRBV13,TRBJ2-7,.,TGTGCCAGCAGCTTATCGAGGGACAACTCGCGTTACGAGCAGTACTTC,CASSLSRDNSRYEQYF
.,TRBV5-1,TRBJ2-2,.,TGCGCCAGCCGGGATGGTGGCGGGGAGCTGTTTTTT,CASRDGGGELFF
TRBD1,TRBV28,TRBJ1-5,.,TGTGCCAGCACCCTACAGGGGGTTAGCAATCAGCCCCAGCATTTT,CASTLQGVSNQPQHF
.,TRBV20-1,TRBJ2-7,.,TGCAGTGCTAGTAAGTTAGGGACTTACTCCTACGAGCAGTACTTC,CSASKLGTYSYEQYF
.,TRBV11-3,TRBJ2-1,.,TGTGCCAGCAGCTTAGAATGGGGGCGGGAGAATGAGCAGTTCTTC,CASSLEWGRENEQFF
.,TRBV21-1,TRBJ2-7,.,TGTGCCAGCAGCAAAGACCGGGAGGGCTCCTACGAGCAGTACTTC,CASSKDREGSYEQYF
TRBD1,TRBV2,TRBJ1-2,.,TGTGCCAGCAGTCGGCTGGGACAGGGGGACTATGGCTACACCTTC,CASSRLGQGDYGYTF
.,TRBV6-5,TRBJ2-1,.,TGTGCCAGCAGTTACTCGGTGCCAGTCCCCTACAATGAGCAGTTCTTC,CASSYSVPVPYNEQFF
.,TRBV28,TRBJ1-5,few,TGTGCCAGCAGACCCCAGGGCTTCAATCAGCCCCAGCATTTT,CASRPQGFNQPQHF
TRBD1,TRBV2,TRBJ1-3,.,TGTGCCAGCAGTAGGGACAGGGGCTCTGGAAACACCATATATTTT,CASSRDRGSGNTIYF
.,TRBV18,TRBJ2-5,.,TGTGCCAGCTCCGAGGGGGTAGAAGAGACCCAGTACTTC,CASSEGVEETQYF
.,TRBV5-1,TRBJ1-4,.,TGCGCCAGCAGCTCCGACTCCCCAGTGCATGAAAAACTGTTTTTT,CASSSDSPVHEKLFF